This T cell receptor beta chain was profiled in a study of vaccination and CD4 T cells after COVID-19. About this clonotype itself: The antigen remains unidentified.

Described time point: late sampling 161 to 241 days after vaccination in a few convalescent patients. The treatment here: roughly ten-day PBMC culture with coronavirus spike peptide pools or control peptides (ViraFEST assay). Cultured CD4+ T-cell DNA underwent Oncomine TCR Beta short-read sequencing. TCRdb reprocessed the PCR reads with MiXCR, giving one entry per CDR3 protein. The table shows fewer than 25,000 distinct CDR3 sequences, with less than 40% occurring only once. The V and J ends lost 0 bases and 4 bases respectively, with 12 bases between them. This CDR3 is 15 amino acids long. Germline CDR1 is LGHNA and CDR2 is YNFKEQ.

This TCR came from a human donor who had recovered from COVID-19. The specimen comprised CD4+ T cells from blood, cultured in vitro, sampled about 7 months after SARS-CoV-2 vaccination. The chain is built from TRBV4-2 and TRBJ1-2; D possibly corresponds to TRBD1 (5 bases). The CDR3 here is CASSQEGGPLYGYTF. For the CDR3, the DNA is TGTGCCAGCAGCCAAGAGGGGGGTCCTCTCTATGGCTACACCTTC.